The text below deals with one T cell receptor (beta chain). The antigen this receptor binds is unknown. No base quality information exists; no much larger clone differs at one position. The germline V gene yields KGHSH for CDR1 and LQKENI for CDR2. The CDR3 has 14 amino acids, counting the end cysteine and phenylalanine. Kept here is only the CDR3 DNA, which spans 42 bases and is read in frame from base 1. The trim is 3 bases for V and 8 bases for J, with a gap of 16 bases between the germline ends. What the time point label conveys for this sample: baseline before first vaccination. The vaccinee samples were drawn from two UK trials, COV001 and COV002, one of which was a single-blind randomized controlled phase 2/3 trial testing AZD1222 (ChAdOx1 nCoV-19) in healthy adults. For TCRbeta chain sequencing, PBMC samples from trial participants were taken at day 0 and at day 28 after the second dose. The data belong to a study of T cell responses to AZD1222 COVID-19 vaccine (dated by TCRdb to about 2021). General notes on the study: Because spike-specific TCR depth and breadth did not differ between the two schedules, AZD1222 recipients who got a second dose at roughly 4 weeks were pooled with those who got a second dose at roughly 12 weeks. A total of under 250 trial participants underwent TCR sequencing, of whom about 200 had received two doses of AZD1222 and about 25 had received two doses of the MenACWY control vaccine. Trial participants were enrolled by age into subgroups of 18-55, 56-69 and 70-plus years, and around 150, 28 and 57 TCR-sequenced participants, respectively, were included in these subgroups. General findings and caveats noted by the study authors: Participants were mostly white British and included more females than males, and it was suggested by the authors that clonal diversity may have been underestimated. Because no samples from the day 14 peak response were available, repertoires could be characterized only after the peak T cell response. The 56-69-year group was small, and its depth increase did not reach significance, likely because of low power. Conclusions about previously exposed vaccinees are limited, since just 6 or 7 AZD1222 recipients were seropositive for SARS-CoV-2 at baseline. Vaccine-associated CD4 TCRs spanned the whole spike protein, with dominant responses in regions 160-218 and 743-854. Reportedly, almost half of the unique spike-specific TCRs recognized epitopes lying outside the regions that are mutated in the B.1.351 and B.1.1.7 variants. After two AZD1222 doses, spike-specific TCR breadth and depth were significantly higher than at day 0 and than in MenACWY recipients.

The CDR3 regions of human TCRbeta chains were analyzed by immunosequencing. Per the source publication's procedure: TCRs in the repertoires were matched against a reference library of SARS-CoV-2-specific TCRs that had been generated with the MIRA antigen-specificity platform. Breadth was defined as the fraction of unique TCRs that were SARS-CoV-2-associated. Depth was defined as the fraction of total T cells that were SARS-CoV-2-associated. Using the MIRA data, each spike-specific TCR was assigned both to the spike region to which the TCR was reactive and to a CD4 or CD8 class. Log10-transformed breadth and depth values were compared by one-way ANOVA with Sidak's multiple comparisons tests. Here the immuneACCESS table is served through TCRdb, limited to in-frame sequences with V and J called. Missing clones are a known gap in these copies; in checked studies unresolved V genes cover under half, and the rest lacks a known reason. V and J calls and clone size are those listed in that table; D and trimming were worked out from the DNA. This sample lists 100,000 to 110,000 clones; approximately 90% were detected once. Roughly 2% of the sample belongs to the ten largest clones.

This sequence was found in an adult in good health. This chain is built from TRBV18 and TRBJ1-1, with the D gene uncertain. Sample: peripheral blood, taken on day 0 of AZD1222 vaccination. This receptor carries the CDR3 CASSPPTRIGEAFF. The nucleotide sequence is TGTGCCAGCTCACCGCCGACTAGGATTGGAGAAGCTTTCTTT.